This note documents a single T cell receptor (beta chain) sequence. Using a J-beta primer mix together with a sample-barcoded 5' primer, a second PCR was run for roughly 6 to 11 cycles. A single record per CDR3 protein comes from TCRdb applying MiXCR to the 5' RACE reads. The sample has approximately 1,100,000 distinct CDR3 sequences, roughly 45% seen once. The data were taken from a study of blood T cells in healthy people across ages. The CDR3 spans 14 residues. The V gene's germline CDR1 is SGDLS and CDR2 YYNGEE. Trimming took 5 bases from V and 4 from J, leaving 12 bases between them. The V call is TRBV9, the J call TRBJ1-4; a weak D match, TRBD1 (5 bases). The clonotype comes from a woman in her sixties or seventies in good health. Sequences were obtained from blood. The CDR3 sequence is CASSPGLINEKLFF. The CDR3 coding sequence is TGTGCCAGCAGTCCGGGACTGATTAATGAAAAACTGTTTTTT.